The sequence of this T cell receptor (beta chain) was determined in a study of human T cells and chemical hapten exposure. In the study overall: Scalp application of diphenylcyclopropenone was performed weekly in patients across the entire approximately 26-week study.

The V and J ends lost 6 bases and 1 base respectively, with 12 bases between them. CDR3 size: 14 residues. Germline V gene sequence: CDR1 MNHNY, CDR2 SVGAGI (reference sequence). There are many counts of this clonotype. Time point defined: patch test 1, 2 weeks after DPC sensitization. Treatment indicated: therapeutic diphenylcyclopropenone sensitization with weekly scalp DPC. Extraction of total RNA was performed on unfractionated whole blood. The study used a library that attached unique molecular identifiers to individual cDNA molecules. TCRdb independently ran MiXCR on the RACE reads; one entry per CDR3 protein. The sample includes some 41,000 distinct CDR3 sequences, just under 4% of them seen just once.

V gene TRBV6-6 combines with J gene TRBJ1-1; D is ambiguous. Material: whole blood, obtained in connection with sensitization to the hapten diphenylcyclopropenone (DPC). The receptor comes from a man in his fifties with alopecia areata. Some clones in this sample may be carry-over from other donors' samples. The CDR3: CASSSGLGNTEAFF. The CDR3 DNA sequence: TGTGCCAGCAGCTCCGGACTGGGGAACACTGAAGCTTTCTTT.